This T cell receptor beta chain derives from a study of blood T cell repertoires in COVID-19. The overall study: Spain, Italy and the United States supplied samples that represented acute and convalescent COVID-19. Sample material is recorded as cDNA or gDNA derived from T cells, B-cell-depleted T cells, or PBMCs.

Per the authors' pipeline: Researchers report that nucleated cell counts were estimated from reference gene primer amplification. Some clones are missing from TCRdb's copy, which holds only in-frame ones; the method was immunoSEQ multiplex PCR. V and J calls and clone size are those listed in that table; D and trimming were worked out from the DNA. The sample records 250,000 to 350,000 clones, about 82% being singletons. From germline, CDR1 is SGHRS and CDR2 YFSETQ. This CDR3 contains 13 residues. Trimming took off 6 bases at V and 4 bases at J, with 11 bases between the two ends. This clone has only a few counts.

The receptor's source is a woman aged 45-65 years with acute or convalescent COVID-19. Sequencing was done on a sample of peripheral blood. The V gene is TRBV5-1, the J gene TRBJ1-3; no reliable D call. The CDR3 nucleotides read TGCGCCAGCACCAAAACTCCCGGAAACACCATATATTTT. Residues: CASTKTPGNTIYF.